This TCR beta chain was sequenced for a study of siplizumab effects on memory and regulatory T cells. Regarding the study as a whole: Under siplizumab, alloreactive sequences traced to unstimulated CD4+ memory cells were significantly reduced.

The V and J ends lost 7 bases and 3 bases respectively, with 18 bases between them. The CDR3 covers 15 residues. Looked up from germline, CDR1 is SNHLY and CDR2 is FYNNEI. Sequencing used immunoSEQ multiplex PCR; TCRdb keeps in-frame clones, though not all of them. The table lists approximately 120,000 clones, 93% of them singletons, with approximately 0.17% in the top ten. This clone was seen only a few times. What it binds is unknown. Sequenced sample: non-Treg CD4+ T cells sorted from blood. This clonotype originated in a human donor in good health. The genes are TRBV2 and TRBJ1-1; D remains ambiguous. CDR3 amino acids: CASIPSVSGYTEAFF. DNA for the CDR3: TGTGCCAGCATTCCCTCGGTGTCGGGGTACACTGAAGCTTTCTTT.